Described below is a single T cell receptor (beta chain) sequence and its context. This clonotype was seen a handful of times. It has no known antigen specificity. The record has no base qualities; no much larger clone is one base away. Stable Graves' hyperthyroidism was defined as the absence of progression to ophthalmopathy over 18 months of follow-up. Hyperthyroidism patients were newly diagnosed, had a disease duration of under 2 months, and were aged 18 to 65 years. The study excluded patients with uncontrolled infections, other autoimmune diseases, pregnancy or lactation. Diagnoses were based on clinical symptoms, serum thyroxine and TRAb, thyroid ultrasound and orbital computed tomography. PBMCs were separated from roughly 10 ml of fresh peripheral blood using Ficoll-Paque density gradient centrifugation. Trizol reagent was used to extract total RNA, and RNA quality was then checked on an Agilent 2100 Bioanalyzer.

These data originate in a study of T cells in Graves' hyperthyroidism and ophthalmopathy (dated by TCRdb to the late 2010s). Describing the broader study: Peripheral blood was collected at initial diagnosis, before any treatment. TCR V-J signatures able to tell the groups apart were searched for in a discovery cohort of 100 patients, of whom under 45 had Graves' ophthalmopathy and more than 55 had stable Graves' hyperthyroidism. An independent validation cohort of fewer than 20 hyperthyroidism patients and roughly 16 patients who later progressed to ophthalmopathy tested prospective prediction of ophthalmopathy. The approximately 97 discovery patients were randomly divided into training and test sets at a 7:3 ratio. Thyroid tissue and blood T-cell repertoires from about 6 Graves' hyperthyroidism patients were also compared in the study. After sampling, hyperthyroidism patients received methimazole starting at 30 mg daily, and ophthalmopathy patients received high-dose intravenous methylprednisolone. TCR Vbeta CDR3 sequencing of roughly 140 peripheral blood samples (roughly 43 ophthalmopathy, about 75 hyperthyroidism and about 17 progressor patients) is reported in the paper. On the study overall, not on this receptor specifically: In validation, progression to ophthalmopathy was predicted by the model with 55% to 71% sensitivity and roughly 76% specificity, a median of approximately 7.1 months before onset. Blood samples also contained most of the expanded thyroid clonotypes (frequency above 0.001), which suggests that blood repertoires may reflect thyroid immune responses. No statistical method was used to fix the sample size in advance, and group allocation was not hidden from the investigators. A 13 V-J signature model separated ophthalmopathy from stable hyperthyroidism, with roughly 88% sensitivity and about 81% specificity in cross-validation and 80%/75% in testing.

V is clipped by 1 base and J by 0 bases, and the sequence between their germline boundaries is 18 bases long. Inclusive of the bounding cysteine and phenylalanine, the CDR3 is 18 residues long. Only CDR3 DNA is held: 54 bases, read in frame from base 1. CDR1 and CDR2 were assigned from the germline V gene as SGHRS and YFSETQ. The TCR beta CDR3 regions were amplified from RNA transcripts. The first round of RT-PCR for the TCR CDR3 was performed with the HTBI primer set and the Qiagen OneStep RT-PCR kit. Libraries were constructed in a second round of multiplex PCR, after which size selection and purification were carried out. Sequencing of the libraries was done on an Illumina HiSeq2000 using paired-end 100 bp reads. The paper's data handling went like this. Raw data were processed with SOAPnuke, discarding reads with adapters, uncalled bases, mean Phred below 15, or no exact constant-primer or identifier match. COPE v1.2.5 was used to merge the high-quality paired reads, and each unique nucleotide sequence was defined as a clonotype. MiTCR v1.1 was used to align the clonotypes against IMGT TRBV, TRBD and TRBJ reference segments. The analysis was restricted to V-J combinations with a frequency above 0.0001, which together covered about 99% of the repertoires. The TCS score was defined as F50 (clonal expansion) divided by E x V (chaos), with BLOSUM62-based TCRdist calculated between CDR3 peptides within each V-J. Welch's t-statistics and random forest reduced fewer than 600 V-J features to 13, which were used in a naive Bayes classifier (R e1071). TCRdb cleaned the public reads at Q25 with fastp, built clones with MiXCR and kept in-frame beta chains. Each entry is one CDR3 protein sequence, shown with its most common DNA and genes. TCRdb's processing, not the authors', yielded these V and J calls. Present in this sample are about 400,000 distinct CDR3 sequences, about 15% of which were seen just once. The ten largest clones take up around a third of the sample.

This clonotype was obtained from a woman in her twenties or thirties with Graves' hyperthyroidism. The chain links TRBV5-1 with TRBJ2-3, and TRBD2 may be the D gene, going by 5 matching bases. The source material was blood. The sequenced DNA: TGCGCCAGCAGCTTGCTAGCTGCACAGAGTTTTAGCACAGATACGCAGTATTTT. Translated, it reads CASSLLAAQSFSTDTQYF.